The sequence of this T cell receptor beta chain was determined in a study of blood T cell repertoires in COVID-19. Study details: Samples representing acute and convalescent COVID-19 were sourced from the United States, Italy and Spain. In each case, the material was cDNA or gDNA derived from T cells, B-cell-depleted T cells, or PBMCs.

Trimming removed 7 bases from V and 1 base from J; junction bases left unmatched: 2. Germline V gene data show CDR1 as ENHRY and CDR2 as SYGVKD. The CDR3 loop spans 14 amino acids. As processed by the authors: Reference gene primer amplification gave estimated nucleated cell counts. Clones were read by immunoSEQ multiplex PCR, and TCRdb kept only the in-frame ones, dropping some. The D gene and trimming were derived from the DNA, and the V and J assignments and clone size from that table. The sample gives about 240,000 clones, about 82% of which show up once; roughly 12% is in the top ten. J is TRBJ2-2 and V is TRBV10-3, with 8 bases that match TRBD1. The receptor was isolated from an older man with acute or convalescent COVID-19. Input material: peripheral blood. The CDR3 region has the DNA TGTGCCATCAAAGGGACAGGGAACACCGGGGAGCTGTTTTTT. Protein product: CAIKGTGNTGELFF.